Listed below are T cell receptor beta chains from one sample, sequenced in a study of T cells in localized non-small cell lung cancer. TCRdb's table, derived via immunoSEQ multiplex PCR, lists solely in-frame clones and lacks some. The sample has roughly 50,000 clones, roughly 90% seen once. The source material was peripheral blood, sampled before any cancer treatment. These receptor sequences come from a man aged 35-69 years with stage I lung adenocarcinoma. Both conserved end residues are part of each CDR3. The D gene is left open where the match is weak. The size entry is marked missing in some rows and otherwise reads once, few, many or a size class.

CASSWGPNTEAFF TGTGCCAGCAGCTGGGGGCCGAACACTGAAGCTTTCTTT TRBV7-9 NA 13 TRBJ1-1 NA
CAWSELYEQYF TGTGCCTGGAGCGAGCTCTACGAGCAGTACTTC TRBV30 NA 11 TRBJ2-7 NA
CASSPLAGGPYNEQFF TGTGCCAGCAGTCCCCTAGCGGGAGGACCCTACAATGAGCAGTTCTTC TRBV28 NA 16 TRBJ2-1 TRBD2
CASSSVREETQYF TGTGCCAGCAGCTCCGTCAGGGAGGAGACCCAGTACTTC TRBV7-9 NA 13 TRBJ2-5 NA
CASSIVHGLAGPTRVEQYF TGTGCCAGTAGTATAGTTCACGGACTAGCGGGACCTACACGCGTCGAGCAGTACTTC TRBV19 NA 19 TRBJ2-7 TRBD2
CASSLGGGSSYEQYF TGTGCCAGCAGCTTAGGAGGGGGTAGCTCCTACGAGCAGTACTTC TRBV7-9 NA 15 TRBJ2-7 NA
CASSPAGTARPSYGYTF TGTGCCAGCAGCCCCGCCGGGACAGCCCGTCCCTCCTATGGCTACACCTTC TRBV11-3 NA 17 TRBJ1-2 TRBD1
CASSLGLPTDTQYF TGTGCCAGCAGCTTAGGGCTCCCTACAGATACGCAGTATTTT TRBV7-3 NA 14 TRBJ2-3 NA
CASSSSGGKGYNEQFF TGTGCCAGCAGCTCCAGCGGGGGGAAAGGCTACAATGAGCAGTTCTTC TRBV7-9 NA 16 TRBJ2-1 TRBD2
CASSASSTSGKFF TGTGCCAGCAGTGCCTCCTCGACTAGCGGGAAGTTCTTC TRBV6-4 NA 13 TRBJ2-1 TRBD2
CASSLLTGSSYEQYF TGCGCCAGCAGCTTGTTAACGGGTTCCTCCTACGAGCAGTACTTC TRBV5-1 NA 15 TRBJ2-7 NA
CASSLLGGGGEQYF TGTGCCAGTAGTCTACTCGGCGGCGGGGGCGAGCAGTACTTC TRBV19 NA 14 TRBJ2-7 TRBD2
CASSLGSVTNTGELFF TGTGCCAGCAGCTTAGGCAGCGTAACGAACACCGGGGAGCTGTTTTTT TRBV13 NA 16 TRBJ2-2 NA
CASSEGGGEQFF TGTGCCAGCAGCGAGGGAGGTGGTGAGCAGTTCTTC TRBV9 NA 12 TRBJ2-1 NA
CASSQDFSGRVETQYF TGCGCCAGCAGCCAAGATTTTAGCGGGAGGGTGGAGACCCAGTACTTC TRBV4-1 NA 16 TRBJ2-5 TRBD2
CASSVAGLGNEQFF TGTGCCAGCAGCGTAGCGGGGTTAGGCAATGAGCAGTTCTTC TRBV9 NA 14 TRBJ2-1 NA
CASSYGQGDTEAFF TGTGCCAGCAGTTATGGACAGGGCGACACTGAAGCTTTCTTT TRBV28 NA 14 TRBJ1-1 TRBD1
CASSYDRWNQPQHF TGTGCCAGCAGTTACGATCGGTGGAATCAGCCCCAGCATTTT TRBV6-5 NA 14 TRBJ1-5 NA
CASSFDRQNYGYTF TGTGCCAGCAGTTTCGACAGGCAAAACTATGGCTACACCTTC TRBV28 NA 14 TRBJ1-2 NA
CASSLGTDYGYTF TGTGCCAGCAGCCTTGGCACGGATTATGGCTACACCTTC TRBV14 NA 13 TRBJ1-2 NA
CASSKSALLIDIENIQYF TGTGCCAGCAGCAAATCCGCCCTCCTGATCGACATAGAAAACATTCAGTACTTC TRBV21-1 NA 18 TRBJ2-4 NA
CASSDGRVSPGELFF TGTGCCAGCAGTGATGGGCGGGTTAGTCCCGGGGAGCTGTTTTTT TRBV2 NA 15 TRBJ2-2 NA
CASSETSGSYNEQFF TGTGCCAGCAGCGAGACTAGCGGGTCCTACAATGAGCAGTTCTTC TRBV5-6 once 15 TRBJ2-1 TRBD2
CASRSSGTAEQFF TGTGCCAGCAGATCCTCTGGGACAGCTGAGCAGTTCTTC TRBV28 NA 13 TRBJ2-1 TRBD1
CAISKGYNEKLFF TGTGCCATCAGTAAAGGTTATAATGAAAAACTGTTTTTT TRBV10-3 NA 13 TRBJ1-4 NA
CASSERLAGGLSYEQYF TGTGCCAGCAGTGAAAGACTAGCGGGAGGACTATCCTACGAGCAGTACTTC TRBV25-1 NA 17 TRBJ2-7 TRBD2
CASSSQMQGDTEAFF TGTGCCAGCAGCTCCCAGATGCAGGGTGACACTGAAGCTTTCTTT TRBV9 once 15 TRBJ1-1 NA
CSGGTGDYGYTF TGCAGCGGAGGGACAGGGGACTATGGCTACACCTTC TRBV29-1 NA 12 TRBJ1-2 TRBD1
CASSPGQAINTIYF TGTGCCAGCAGTCCGGGACAGGCGATAAACACCATATATTTT TRBV28 NA 14 TRBJ1-3 TRBD1
CASRLGDSGETQYF TGTGCCAGCAGATTGGGGGACTCGGGAGAGACCCAGTACTTC TRBV6-1 NA 14 TRBJ2-5 NA
CASSWSRTGEKLFF TGTGCCAGCAGCTGGTCCCGAACAGGTGAAAAACTGTTTTTT TRBV25-1 NA 14 TRBJ1-4 NA
CASSEGAGLAGSEQYF TGTGCCAGCAGCGAGGGAGCGGGACTAGCGGGATCAGAGCAGTACTTC TRBV7-8 NA 16 TRBJ2-7 TRBD2
CASSLGGGPTQYF TGTGCCAGCAGCTTGGGCGGGGGACCTACGCAGTATTTT TRBV5-6 NA 13 TRBJ2-3 TRBD2
CASMAGLYNEQFF TGTGCCAGCATGGCAGGGCTATACAATGAGCAGTTCTTC TRBV27 NA 13 TRBJ2-1 NA
CASSFSGQMAGELFF TGTGCCAGCAGCTTTAGTGGACAGATGGCCGGGGAGCTGTTTTTT TRBV11-2 NA 15 TRBJ2-2 NA
CATGVGAGNQPQHF TGTGCCACCGGAGTGGGGGCAGGCAATCAGCCCCAGCATTTT TRBV6-1 NA 14 TRBJ1-5 NA
CASSLETSGSSYEQYF TGTGCCAGCAGTTTGGAGACTAGCGGCTCCTCCTACGAGCAGTACTTC TRBV28 NA 16 TRBJ2-7 TRBD2
CASSESGAQQYF TGCGCCAGCAGTGAGTCGGGAGCACAGCAGTACTTC TRBV10-2 NA 12 TRBJ2-7 NA
CASSYGQGNTGELFF TGTGCCAGCAGTTATGGACAGGGGAACACCGGGGAGCTGTTTTTT TRBV6-6 NA 15 TRBJ2-2 TRBD1
CASSALWTGSPRGGYTF TGTGCCAGCAGTGCCTTATGGACAGGAAGCCCCCGAGGGGGCTACACCTTC TRBV6-1 NA 17 TRBJ1-2 TRBD1
CASSLTAAGQETQYF TGTGCCAGCAGCTTAACCGCGGCGGGACAAGAGACCCAGTACTTC TRBV7-3 NA 15 TRBJ2-5 NA